This T cell receptor beta chain was sequenced during a study of T cells after yellow fever vaccination. General study points: FACS-sorted repertoires might harbor abundant contaminating clonotypes from the bulk population.

The 5'RACE template-switching step produced TCR cDNA and added a universal primer site and UMIs. TCRdb reprocessed the 5' RACE reads with MiXCR, giving one entry per CDR3 protein. The sample consists of more than 200,000 distinct CDR3 sequences, over 3% of them appearing once. This clonotype occurred a few times. Antigen unknown. Germline CDR1 SGHRS, CDR2 YFSETQ. CDR3 length equals 16 residues. The V end was cut by 0 bases, the J end by 3 bases, with 13 bases between. The rearrangement uses TRBV5-1 and TRBJ1-5; D perhaps matches TRBD1 (5 bases). The source material was PBMCs, sampled 15 days after the yellow fever booster vaccination. The TCR was taken from a man in his late teens or twenties who received the YFV17D yellow fever vaccine. The CDR3 sequence is CASSLVAGGLNQPQHF. CDR3 nucleotides: TGCGCCAGCAGCTTGGTAGCTGGGGGACTCAATCAGCCCCAGCATTTT.